This TCR beta chain was identified in a study of T cell repertoires in cytomegalovirus infection. Study overall: Indications came from public TCR beta signatures; they pointed to CMV infection and to a matching HLA type.

This clonotype has a single count. The antigen remains undetermined. A much larger clonotype is one base distant, so this may be a read error. TCRdb reprocessed the reads via MiXCR and lists one record per CDR3 protein. The table shows about 740,000 distinct CDR3 sequences, with under 40% occurring only once. The CDR3 runs 16 residues. The germline gives CDR1 SGHVT, CDR2 SQSDAQ. Notes on the study in general: HLA-C-restricted CMV-specific TCR beta clonotypes prevailed in the ex vivo response. Summed frequency of shared TCR beta families picked out CMV carriers who also had the relevant HLA.

The TCR sequence derives from a human donor in good health (CMV status not recorded). Some clones in this sample may be carry-over from other donors' samples. Sequencing input: PBMCs. J is TRBJ2-1 and V is TRBV7-4; 11 nucleotides align to TRBD2. The CDR3 here is CASATNGLAGDNEQLF. Here the CDR3 DNA reads TGTGCCAGCGCTACCAATGGACTAGCGGGCGACAATGAGCAGCTCTTC.